The 18 T cell receptor beta chains reported below all come from one sample, sequenced in a study of patients and donors after allogeneic stem cell transplantation. TCRdb processed the RT-PCR reads anew with MiXCR; each CDR3 protein has one entry. The data contain 900,000 to 1,000,000 distinct CDR3 sequences, approximately 18% of them singletons. Source material: blood, either unsorted or a sorted T cell fraction (not recorded which). The receptors come from a human donor who was either an allogeneic HSCT recipient or a stem cell or donor lymphocyte infusion donor (not recorded which). It is not recorded whose cells these are; they may come from a transplant donor.

This clonotype was counted only a few times. The chain combines TRBV10-3 with TRBJ2-7, with D maybe TRBD1 (5 bases). Germline lookup yields CDR1 ENHRY and CDR2 SYGVKD. CDR3 length: 14 residues. The V and J ends lost 2 bases and 3 bases respectively, with 11 bases between them. Here the CDR3 reads CAISEKTRDYEQYF. The CDR3 bases are TGTGCCATCAGTGAGAAGACCAGGGACTACGAGCAGTACTTC.

The count of this clonotype is one. V is TRBV6-5 and J is TRBJ2-5; D not resolved. CDR1 and CDR2 from the germline V gene are MNHEY and SVGAGI. The CDR3 is 15 amino acids. V lost 2 bases, J lost 4 bases, and 14 bases lay in between. CDR3: CASSYGLGKRETQYF. For the CDR3, the DNA is TGTGCCAGCAGTTACGGGCTTGGGAAGCGAGAGACCCAGTACTTC.

This clonotype was counted a few times. The rearrangement joins TRBV12-3 or TRBV12-4 to TRBJ1-4, with 9 bases that match TRBD1. V was pared by 5 bases and J by 2 bases, with 6 bases of the junction left unmatched. This CDR3 spans 16 amino acids. CDR3 sequence reads: CASSMGTGRTNEKLFF. The DNA for the CDR3 is TGTGCCAGCAGTATGGGGACAGGGCGGACTAATGAAAAACTGTTTTTT.

This chain links TRBV5-1 with TRBJ2-7; tentative D call: TRBD1 (6 bases). V was shortened by 3 bases and J by 7 bases, with 20 bases between the two germline ends. This CDR3 spans 15 amino acids. CDR1 SGHRS and CDR2 YFSETQ come from the germline V gene. The CDR3, as DNA: TGCGCCAGCAGCTCTGGAGGTATGAATAGGGGGGAGCAGTACTTC. Its translation is CASSSGGMNRGEQYF.

This clonotype was seen only a few times. The chain couples TRBV6-1 to TRBJ1-2, with D maybe TRBD1 (6 bases). This CDR3 contains 17 residues. Germline V gene sequence: CDR1 MNHNS, CDR2 SASEGT. V was clipped by 5 bases and J by 3 bases, with 22 bases between them. The CDR3 bases are TGTGCCAGCAGTACCCGCGCAAGGGGGGGACATCACTATGGCTACACCTTC. Its translation: CASSTRARGGHHYGYTF.

This clonotype occurred a few times. This sequence joins TRBV2 and TRBJ1-2, with 7 bases fitting TRBD1. Germline V gene data show CDR1 as SNHLY and CDR2 as FYNNEI. V shed 7 bases, J shed 2 bases, and the junction held 7 bases outside the gene matches. This CDR3 spans 14 amino acids. The CDR3 loop is CASIRQGPNYGYTF. CDR3 DNA sequence: TGTGCCAGCATACGACAGGGCCCAAACTATGGCTACACCTTC.

Written as DNA, the CDR3 is TGTGCCAGCAGGTTCGGTGTCGGGGAAGATACGCAGTATTTT. It specifies CASRFGVGEDTQYF. The gene calls are TRBV7-2 and TRBJ2-3; a weak D match, TRBD2 (5 bases). Germline V gene lookup returns CDR1 SGHTA and CDR2 FQGNSA. This CDR3 region has 14 residues. Trimming shortened V by 6 bases and J by 5 bases, and 15 bases separated the two germline ends.

This clonotype occurred a few times. This rearrangement joins TRBV3-1 to TRBJ1-1; the match to TRBD1 covers 12 bases. J gave up 1 base and V 2 bases, and 11 bases lay outside the gene matches. The CDR3 length is 19 residues. Germline V gives CDR1 LGHDT, CDR2 YNNKEL (reference sequence). DNA of the CDR3: TGTGCCAGCAGCCAACTTTACGGGACAGGGGGCGACAGGAACACTGAAGCTTTCTTT. Translation: CASSQLYGTGGDRNTEAFF.

V gene TRBV12-5 combines with J gene TRBJ2-2, with D uncertain. The CDR3 sequence is 15 residues long. The V and J ends lost 0 bases and 5 bases respectively, with 10 bases between them. Looked up from germline, CDR1 is LGHNT and CDR2 is FRNRAP. The CDR3 DNA sequence: TGTGCTAGTGGTTTGGTACAAGGCCAAACCGGGGAGCTGTTTTTT. Translation: CASGLVQGQTGELFF.

V and J are TRBV15 and TRBJ2-3, with 9 nucleotides matching TRBD2. Germline V lookup: CDR1 LNHNV, CDR2 YYDKDF (reference sequence). The ends lost 1 base at V and 1 base at J; junction bases unmatched: 9. CDR3 size: 18 residues. The CDR3 DNA is TGTGCCACCAGCAGAGGTAGCGGGGGTCCCGGGGGCACAGATACGCAGTATTTT. It codes for CATSRGSGGPGGTDTQYF.

This clonotype was picked up many times. The gene calls are TRBV7-2 and TRBJ1-1; TRBD1 agrees at 9 bases. The junction had 3 bases not matched to a gene; V was cut back by 5 bases and J by 5 bases. CDR1 and CDR2 (germline): SGHTA, FQGNSA. The CDR3 sequence is 13 residues long. The CDR3 coding sequence is TGTGCCAGCAGCGGGACAGGGAGTACTGAAGCTTTCTTT. Its translation: CASSGTGSTEAFF.

The V gene is TRBV19, the J gene TRBJ2-5; 9 bases are shared with TRBD2. The length of the CDR3 is 15 residues. CDR1 and CDR2 (germline): LNHDA, SQIVND (reference sequence). V lost 8 bases to trimming and J lost 1 base; unmatched junction nucleotides: 8. In DNA, the CDR3 is TGTGCCAGTGCCCAGGGACTAGCCAGCCAAGAGACCCAGTACTTC. This codes for CASAQGLASQETQYF.

The chain links TRBV5-1 to TRBJ2-6; D possibly corresponds to TRBD1 (6 bases). The CDR3 sequence is 19 residues long. Germline V gene data show CDR1 as SGHRS and CDR2 as YFSETQ. V lost 0 bases to trimming and J lost 2 bases, with 18 bases between them. CDR3 protein: CASSLALGALPTGANVLTF. The CDR3 DNA reads TGCGCCAGCAGCTTGGCACTGGGGGCGCTTCCCACTGGGGCCAACGTCCTGACTTTC.

This clonotype was detected a few times. The V gene is TRBV6-1, the J gene TRBJ1-3, with TRBD1 as a possible D gene (6 bases). The CDR3 contains 13 residues. Trimming left V 6 bases short and J 0 bases short, with 6 bases between. Germline V gene lookup returns CDR1 MNHNS and CDR2 SASEGT. CDR3 loop: CASRDSSGNTIYF. The CDR3 region has the DNA TGTGCCAGCAGGGACAGCTCTGGAAACACCATATATTTT.

This clonotype showed up just a few times. The chain employs TRBV28 and TRBJ2-7; D is ambiguous. The CDR3 sequence is 15 residues long. In germline, CDR1 is MDHEN, CDR2 SYDVKM. V lost 7 bases to trimming and J lost 0 bases, with 16 bases between them. CDR3 sequence (DNA): TGTGCCAGCACCAGGACCGGGCAGAGCTCCTACGAGCAGTACTTC. Encoded protein: CASTRTGQSSYEQYF.

This clonotype was counted at least ten times. V gene TRBV4-3 combines with J gene TRBJ2-5; D is possibly TRBD2 (6 bases). Germline assignment: CDR1 LGHNA and CDR2 YSLEER. Trimming shortened V by 0 bases and J by 4 bases, and 15 bases separated the two germline ends. This CDR3 has 16 amino acids. The CDR3 loop is CASSQDYRGVGETQYF. The CDR3 coding sequence is TGCGCCAGCAGCCAAGATTATCGCGGGGTGGGAGAGACCCAGTACTTC.

V gene TRBV7-9 combines with J gene TRBJ2-1; possibly TRBD2 for D (6 bases). The CDR3 runs to 16 residues. CDR1 SEHNR and CDR2 FQNEAQ come from the germline V gene (reference sequence). Trimming stripped 3 bases from V and 7 bases from J, with 19 bases between. The CDR3 loop reads CASSFPFYGTRNEQFF. The DNA of the CDR3 is TGTGCCAGCAGCTTCCCCTTTTATGGGACTCGGAATGAGCAGTTCTTC.

This chain connects TRBV28 to TRBJ1-3; maybe TRBD1 (5 bases). The CDR3 extends over 16 amino acids. CDR1 MDHEN and CDR2 SYDVKM come from the germline V gene. The germline V and J ends were trimmed by 7 bases and 0 bases, with 16 bases remaining between them. Here the CDR3 DNA reads TGTGCCAGCACGATCGGAGGGGCCAGCTCTGGAAACACCATATATTTT. Translating gives CASTIGGASSGNTIYF.